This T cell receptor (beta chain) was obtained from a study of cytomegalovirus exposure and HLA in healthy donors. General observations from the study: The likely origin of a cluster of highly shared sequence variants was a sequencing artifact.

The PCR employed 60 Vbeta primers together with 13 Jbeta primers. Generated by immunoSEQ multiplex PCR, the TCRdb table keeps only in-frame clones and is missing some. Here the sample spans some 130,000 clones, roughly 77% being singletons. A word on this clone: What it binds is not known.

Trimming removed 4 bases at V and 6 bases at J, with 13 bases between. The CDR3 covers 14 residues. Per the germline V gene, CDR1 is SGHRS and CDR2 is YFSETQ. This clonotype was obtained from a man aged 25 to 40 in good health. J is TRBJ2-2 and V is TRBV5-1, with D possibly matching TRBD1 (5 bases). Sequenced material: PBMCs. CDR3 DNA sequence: TGCGCCAGCAGCCCTCGGACAACTGCCGGGGAGCTGTTTTTT. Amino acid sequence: CASSPRTTAGELFF.